This T cell receptor (beta chain) stems from a study of blood T cell repertoires in COVID-19. Study overall: From the United States, Italy and Spain came samples of acute and convalescent COVID-19. Sample material is recorded as cDNA or gDNA derived from T cells, B-cell-depleted T cells, or PBMCs.

Participants came from fewer than 25 US areas, aged roughly 18 to 89 years. Membership in each cohort depended on participant-reported clinical history. Only in-frame clones appear in the TCRdb table, and some are missing; sequencing was by immunoSEQ multiplex PCR. The sample yields approximately 240,000 clones, 85% to 95% seen once. The sequenced sample consisted of PBMCs or T cells enriched from blood (not recorded which). The TCR was taken from a woman younger than 30 who had recovered from COVID-19.

The CDR3 region has the DNA TGTGCCAGCAGCCTGACAGGGAACCACGAGCAGTACTTC. Translated: CASSLTGNHEQYF. V and J are TRBV3-1 (or the pseudogene TRBV3-2) and TRBJ2-7; 7 bases match TRBD1. V lost 4 bases and J lost 5; bases outside the gene matches: 5. The CDR3 totals 13 residues. Germline V gives CDR1 LGHDT, CDR2 YNNKEL (reference sequence).